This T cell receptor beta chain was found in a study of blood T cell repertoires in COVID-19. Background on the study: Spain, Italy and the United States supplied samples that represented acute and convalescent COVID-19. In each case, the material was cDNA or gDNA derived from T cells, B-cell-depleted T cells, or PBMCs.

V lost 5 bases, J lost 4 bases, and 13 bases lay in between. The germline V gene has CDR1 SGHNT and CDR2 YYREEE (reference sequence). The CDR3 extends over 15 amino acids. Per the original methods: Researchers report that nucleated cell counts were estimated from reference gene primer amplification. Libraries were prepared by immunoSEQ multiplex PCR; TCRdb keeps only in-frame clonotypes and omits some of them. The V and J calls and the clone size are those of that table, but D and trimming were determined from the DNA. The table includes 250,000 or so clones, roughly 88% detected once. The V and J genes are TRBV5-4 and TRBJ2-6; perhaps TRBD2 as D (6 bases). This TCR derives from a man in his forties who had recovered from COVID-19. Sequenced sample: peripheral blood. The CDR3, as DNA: TGTGCCAGCAGGGAGGGGTTGACCGGGGCCAACGTCCTGACTTTC. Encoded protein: CASREGLTGANVLTF.